These 25 T cell receptor beta chains were sequenced from one sample in a study of blood T cell repertoires in COVID-19 (dated by TCRdb to the early 2020s). The library relied on the immunoSEQ multiplex PCR assay. The table comes from immuneACCESS by way of TCRdb, which keeps in-frame sequences with V and J called. Part of the clones is missing from these tables; in studies checked, under half for an unresolved V gene and the rest for unknown reasons. A total of approximately 280,000 clones appear in this sample, approximately 86% of them only once. In total, the top ten clones hold around 2.1% of the sample. Sequencing was performed on peripheral blood. The receptors derive from a woman in her thirties who had recovered from COVID-19.

This clone occurred a few times. V and J are TRBV7-2 and TRBJ2-5, with 11 bases that match TRBD2. The V gene end was trimmed by 5 bases and the J gene end by 3 bases; junction bases not matched to a gene: 14. CDR3 length equals 18 residues. From germline, CDR1 is SGHTA and CDR2 FQGNSA. The DNA of the CDR3 is TGTGCCAGCAGCGTGGACTTCGCTAGCGGGGGGTGGAAAGAGACCCAGTACTTC. Amino acid sequence: CASSVDFASGGWKETQYF.

This chain joins TRBV27 and TRBJ2-3, with 11 nucleotides matching TRBD1. V trimming: 5 bases; J trimming: 3 bases; junction bases outside the gene matches: 7. This CDR3 comprises 16 residues. Germline-derived CDR1 and CDR2 are MNHEY and SMNVEV (reference sequence). The CDR3 DNA is TGTGCCAGCAGTCCGCCCGGGACAGGGGGGACAGATACGCAGTATTTT. Amino acids: CASSPPGTGGTDTQYF.

The chain combines TRBV5-4 with TRBJ2-5; D is possibly TRBD1 (5 bases). V dropped 0 bases and J dropped 7 bases, with 10 bases sitting between them. Looked up from germline, CDR1 is SGHNT and CDR2 is YYREEE (reference sequence). This CDR3 spans 13 amino acids. The DNA of the CDR3 is TGTGCCAGCAGCTTGGACTACCAGGGGACCCAGTACTTC. Protein sequence: CASSLDYQGTQYF. The full variable domain, in which reference TRBV5-4 and TRBJ2-5 provide the parts outside the CDR3, is ETGVTQSPTHLIKTRGQQVTLRCSSQSGHNTVSWYQQALGQGPQFIFQYYREEENGRGNFPPRFSGLQFPNYSSELNVNALELDDSALYLCASSLDYQGTQYFGPGTRLLVL.

Only one count was recorded for this clone. CDR3 loop: CASSYSPTRRGMNTEAFF. CDR3 in DNA: TGTGCCAGCAGTTACTCTCCAACAAGGAGGGGAATGAACACTGAAGCTTTCTTT. The gene calls are TRBV6-2 or TRBV6-3 and TRBJ1-1; TRBD1 is a possible D gene (5 bases). V shed 0 bases and J shed 0 bases, with 17 bases lying between them. Germline assignment: CDR1 MNHEY and CDR2 SVGEGT. The CDR3 is 18 residues long.

This chain links TRBV5-4 with TRBJ2-7; 7 bases align to TRBD2. CDR3 length: 13 amino acids. V was pared by 1 base and J by 3 bases, with 1 base of the junction left unmatched. Germline V gene lookup returns CDR1 SGHNT and CDR2 YYREEE (reference sequence). As DNA, the CDR3 is TGTGCCAGCAGCTTGCGGGGGGACTACGAGCAGTACTTC. The encoded protein is CASSLRGDYEQYF.

The chain recombines TRBV7-9 with TRBJ1-5; 11 bases match TRBD1. This CDR3 is 14 amino acids long. Losses at the gene ends were 5 bases for V and 6 bases for J; bases not matched to a gene: 3. Germline V gives CDR1 SEHNR, CDR2 FQNEAQ (reference sequence). Written as DNA, the CDR3 is TGTGCCAGCAGCGGACAGGGGGCATTTCAGCCCCAGCATTTT. It encodes CASSGQGAFQPQHF.

The chain links TRBV10-3 to TRBJ1-2; D is ambiguous. CDR1 and CDR2 from the germline V gene are ENHRY and SYGVKD. Trimming cost V 6 bases and J 5 bases, with 13 bases left between them. The CDR3 runs to 13 residues. CDR3 residues: CAIRDGITYGYTF. CDR3 DNA: TGTGCCATCAGGGACGGGATTACTTATGGCTACACCTTC.

This clone was observed once. The rearrangement joins TRBV5-6 to TRBJ2-2; 10 positions match TRBD1. The ends lost 5 bases at V and 4 bases at J; junction bases unmatched: 5. Germline loops: CDR1 SGHDT, CDR2 YYEEEE. The CDR3 covers 15 residues. CDR3 DNA sequence: TGTGCCAGCAGGGCCGGGACAGGGGTCACCGGGGAGCTGTTTTTT. It yields the protein CASRAGTGVTGELFF. The variable domain in full, with the rest retrieved from reference TRBV5-6 and TRBJ2-2, is DAGVTQSPTHLIKTRGQQVTLRCSPKSGHDTVSWYQQALGQGPQFIFQYYEEEERQRGNFPDRFSGHQFPNYSSELNVNALLLGDSALYLCASRAGTGVTGELFFGEGSRLTVL.

The J gene is TRBJ1-1, the V gene TRBV5-6; possible D gene TRBD1, 5 bases. The CDR3 is 16 amino acids. V was shortened by 2 bases and J by 3 bases, with 17 bases between the two germline ends. In germline, CDR1 is SGHDT, CDR2 YYEEEE. DNA for the CDR3: TGTGCCAGCAGCTTTATAGGGACTCAACCTGACACTGAAGCTTTCTTT. Its translation: CASSFIGTQPDTEAFF.

V and J are TRBV28 and TRBJ2-5, with D perhaps matching TRBD2 (6 bases). Trimming took 4 bases from V and 5 from J, leaving 20 bases between them. Germline V gene data show CDR1 as MDHEN and CDR2 as SYDVKM. This CDR3 is 16 amino acids long. The CDR3, as DNA: TGTGCCAGCAGTTCACTTGGGACTTCGAAGAAGGAGACCCAGTACTTC. This codes for CASSSLGTSKKETQYF.

The chain employs TRBV5-1 and TRBJ2-2; D may be TRBD1 (6 bases). The V gene lost 3 bases and the J gene lost 1 base, with 10 bases spanning the gap. Germline values: CDR1 SGHRS, CDR2 YFSETQ. This CDR3 is 15 amino acids long. CDR3 nucleotide sequence: TGCGCCAGCAGCTGGGACACTAGGAACACCGGGGAGCTGTTTTTT. Amino acids: CASSWDTRNTGELFF.

V usage is TRBV11-2 and J usage is TRBJ1-1; 7 nucleotides align to TRBD1. Unmatched junction bases numbered 6, after V lost 5 bases and J lost 3 bases. The CDR3 totals 14 residues. In germline, CDR1 is SGHAT, CDR2 FQNNGV. Here the CDR3 reads CASSQLTGDTEAFF. DNA of the CDR3: TGTGCCAGCAGCCAACTTACAGGGGACACTGAAGCTTTCTTT.

The J gene is TRBJ1-6, the V gene TRBV2; D remains ambiguous. The CDR3 contains 13 residues. Germline V gene sequence: CDR1 SNHLY, CDR2 FYNNEI. V dropped 4 bases and J dropped 10 bases, with 11 bases sitting between them. The CDR3 spells CASSAEVVSPLHF. The DNA of the CDR3 is TGTGCCAGCAGTGCGGAGGTGGTCTCACCCCTCCACTTT.

The chain combines TRBV5-1 with TRBJ1-1, with D maybe TRBD1 (5 bases). The CDR3 runs 15 residues. The V end was cut by 2 bases, the J end by 0 bases, with 11 bases between. Germline loops: CDR1 SGHRS, CDR2 YFSETQ. The CDR3: CASSLYDSLNTEAFF. In nucleotides, the CDR3 is TGCGCCAGCAGCTTATATGACAGCCTGAACACTGAAGCTTTCTTT. Looking up the rest from reference TRBV5-1 and TRBJ1-1 gives the full variable domain: KAGVTQTPRYLIKTRGQQVTLSCSPISGHRSVSWYQQTPGQGLQFLFEYFSETQRNKGNFPGRFSGRQFSNSRSEMNVSTLELGDSALYLCASSLYDSLNTEAFFGQGTRLTVV.

The chain carries TRBV7-2 and TRBJ1-5; D unresolved. This CDR3 comprises 15 residues. Germline CDR1 is SGHTA and CDR2 is FQGNSA. V lost 2 bases to trimming and J lost 4 bases, with 12 bases between them. This CDR3 is CASSLIRAANQPQHF. The CDR3, as DNA: TGTGCCAGCAGCTTAATCCGCGCCGCTAATCAGCCCCAGCATTTT.

The rearrangement joins TRBV7-9 to TRBJ1-1; TRBD1 matches at 7 bases. Trimming cost V 6 bases and J 6 bases; bases outside gene matches: 4. CDR3 length: 12 residues. Germline CDR1 SEHNR, CDR2 FQNEAQ (reference sequence). CDR3 region: CASSPGTAEAFF. Here the CDR3 DNA reads TGTGCCAGCAGTCCCGGGACAGCTGAAGCTTTCTTT.

The gene calls are TRBV28 and TRBJ2-1, with TRBD2 as a possible D gene (6 bases). Trimming shortened V by 4 bases and J by 8 bases, and 12 bases separated the two germline ends. CDR3 size: 13 residues. Germline V gives CDR1 MDHEN, CDR2 SYDVKM. The CDR3 nucleotides read TGTGCCAGCAGTTGGGGTAGCGGCGATGAGCAGTTCTTC. The encoded protein is CASSWGSGDEQFF. Based on the CDR3 plus reference TRBV28 and TRBJ2-1, the full variable domain is DVKVTQSSRYLVKRTGEKVFLECVQDMDHENMFWYRQDPGLGLRLIYFSYDVKMKEKGDIPEGYSVSREKKERFSLILESASTNQTSMYLCASSWGSGDEQFFGPGTRLTVL.

This clone appeared a few times. Other DNA sequences in this specimen translate into the identical CDR3. The CDR3 reads CASSQDLNQPQHF. CDR3 nucleotide sequence: TGTGCCAGCAGCCAAGACCTAAATCAGCCCCAGCATTTT. The V and J genes are TRBV3-1 (or the pseudogene TRBV3-2) and TRBJ1-5; D uncertain. This CDR3 is built from 13 residues. Trimming cost V 0 bases and J 4 bases, with 4 bases left between them. Germline V gene sequence: CDR1 LGHDT, CDR2 YNNKEL (reference sequence).

The V gene is TRBV30, the J gene TRBJ1-2; 9 bases are shared with TRBD1. Germline loops: CDR1 GTSNPN, CDR2 SVGIG (reference sequence). V trimming: 4 bases; J trimming: 13 bases; junction bases outside the gene matches: 13. The CDR3 covers 13 residues. This chain's CDR3 is CAWTTTGTGSPTF. The CDR3 nucleotides read TGTGCCTGGACAACTACCGGGACAGGGTCCCCCACCTTC.

Only one count was recorded for this clone. The chain is built from TRBV7-8 and TRBJ1-1; possible D gene TRBD1, 6 bases. Trimming took off 1 base at V and 0 bases at J, with 15 bases between the two ends. The germline gives CDR1 SGHVS, CDR2 FQNEAQ. The CDR3 is 17 amino acids. The chain's CDR3 is CASSLEATGWVNTEAFF. Here the CDR3 DNA reads TGTGCCAGCAGCTTAGAGGCTACAGGGTGGGTGAACACTGAAGCTTTCTTT.

This clone was seen a few times. The chain carries TRBV7-3 and TRBJ2-1, with a weak D call TRBD1 (6 bases). V lost 1 base and J 6 bases, leaving 7 bases between the germline ends. Germline lookup yields CDR1 SGHTA and CDR2 FQGTGA. This CDR3 is built from 13 residues. CDR3 nucleotides: TGTGCCAGCAGCTTAAACAGGGTCAATGAGCAGTTCTTC. This sequence encodes CASSLNRVNEQFF.

V gene TRBV3-1 (or the pseudogene TRBV3-2) combines with J gene TRBJ2-5; 9 bases align to TRBD2. The germline V gene encodes CDR1 LGHDT and CDR2 YNNKEL (reference sequence). V dropped 5 bases and J dropped 2; count of bases not matched to a gene: 9. This CDR3 contains 16 residues. The CDR3 DNA sequence: TGTGCCAGCAGCGATACCCAGGGACTAGCTCAAGAGACCCAGTACTTC. Translated: CASSDTQGLAQETQYF.

The chain recombines TRBV18 with TRBJ2-7; unclear D gene. The CDR3 is 13 amino acids. The germline V gene encodes CDR1 KGHSH and CDR2 LQKENI. V lost 8 bases and J lost 2, with 13 bases in between. This chain's CDR3 is CASQPQVAYEQYF. In nucleotides, the CDR3 is TGTGCCAGCCAACCTCAGGTGGCCTACGAGCAGTACTTC.

The chain has TRBV27 and TRBJ2-3; D is uncertain. The CDR3 runs to 15 residues. The germline V gene has CDR1 MNHEY and CDR2 SMNVEV (reference sequence). Trimming cost V 4 bases and J 0 bases, with 11 bases left between them. The CDR3 sequence is CASSSLTTSTDTQYF. The CDR3 bases are TGTGCCAGCAGTTCCTTAACGACTAGCACAGATACGCAGTATTTT.

V and J are TRBV5-1 and TRBJ1-6; 8 bases agree with TRBD1. Germline loops: CDR1 SGHRS, CDR2 YFSETQ. The V segment lost 0 bases and the J segment 7 bases; nucleotides outside the gene matches: 6. The CDR3 loop spans 16 amino acids. The CDR3 loop is CASSLAGDRLNSPLHF. Here the CDR3 DNA reads TGCGCCAGCAGCTTGGCCGGGGACAGGCTAAATTCACCCCTCCACTTT.